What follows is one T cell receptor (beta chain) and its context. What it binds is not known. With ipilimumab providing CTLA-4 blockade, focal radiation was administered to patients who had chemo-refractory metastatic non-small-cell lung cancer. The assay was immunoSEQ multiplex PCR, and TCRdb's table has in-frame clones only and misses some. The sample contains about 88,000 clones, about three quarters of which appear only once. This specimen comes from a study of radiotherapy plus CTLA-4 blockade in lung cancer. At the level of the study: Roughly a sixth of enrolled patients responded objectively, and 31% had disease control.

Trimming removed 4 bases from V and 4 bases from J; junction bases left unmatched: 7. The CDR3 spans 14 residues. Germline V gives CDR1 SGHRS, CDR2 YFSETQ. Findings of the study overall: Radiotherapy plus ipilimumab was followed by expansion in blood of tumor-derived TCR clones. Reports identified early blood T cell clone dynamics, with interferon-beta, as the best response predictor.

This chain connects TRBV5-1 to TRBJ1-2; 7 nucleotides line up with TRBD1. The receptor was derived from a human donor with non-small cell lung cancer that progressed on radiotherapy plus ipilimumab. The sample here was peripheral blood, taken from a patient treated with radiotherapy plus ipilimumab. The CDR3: CASSPQTGTYGYTF. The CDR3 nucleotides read TGCGCCAGCAGCCCTCAGACAGGGACCTATGGCTACACCTTC.